The clone carrying this TCR beta chain has a single count. This CDR3 spans 13 amino acids. Germline lookup yields CDR1 PRHDT and CDR2 FYEKMQ (reference sequence). V was trimmed by 0 bases and J by 6 bases, leaving 9 bases between them. Authors' data handling: By means of reference gene primer amplification, nucleated cell counts were estimated. TCRdb's table, derived via immunoSEQ multiplex PCR, lists solely in-frame clones and lacks some. The V and J calls and clone size were taken over from that table, and D and trimming were inferred from the DNA. Of over 30,000 clones in the sample, about four fifths are singletons; the top ten hold more than 30%. This sample is drawn from a study of blood T cell repertoires in COVID-19. Across the whole study: Samples of COVID-19 (acute and convalescent) were obtained from the United States, Italy and Spain. T cells, B-cell-depleted T cells, or PBMCs provided the cDNA or gDNA that served as material.

The chain couples TRBV13 to TRBJ2-7, with D perhaps matching TRBD2 (6 bases). The sequenced sample was peripheral blood. This TCR was recovered from an older man with active or convalescent COVID-19. The CDR3 region is CASSLGRGGEQYF. The CDR3 DNA reads as TGTGCCAGCAGCTTAGGCCGGGGAGGCGAGCAGTACTTC.